This TCR beta chain was captured by sequencing in a study of cytomegalovirus exposure and HLA in healthy donors. Overall study results and limits: In a later analysis, TCR beta V- and J-gene trimming was associated with a missense DCLRE1C variant. Being productive about 87% or about 30% of the time was typical of most TCR beta V segments in an earlier analysis. Researchers left out some V segments, among them TRBV6-2 and TRBV6-3, as indistinguishable.

This clone has just a few counts. The antigen is not known. V dropped 2 bases and J dropped 8 bases, with 14 bases sitting between them. CDR3 length: 14 residues. The germline CDR1 and CDR2 sequences are SGHRS and YFSETQ. The PCR contained 60 Vbeta and 13 Jbeta primers. Clones were read by immunoSEQ multiplex PCR, and TCRdb kept only the in-frame ones, dropping some. The sample includes over 150,000 clones, 84% of them seen just once. The chain employs TRBV5-1 and TRBJ2-1, with D perhaps matching TRBD2 (5 bases). Input material: PBMCs. The TCR was taken from a boy aged 2-9 years in good health and CMV-seronegative. CDR3 DNA: TGCGCCAGCAGCTTAGAGGGAGTTATCTATGAGCAGTTCTTC. Its translation: CASSLEGVIYEQFF.